The rows below give T cell receptor beta chains drawn from one sample of a study of blood T cell repertoires in COVID-19. TCRdb's copy holds only in-frame clones and misses some; the assay was immunoSEQ multiplex PCR. The sample holds 90,000 to 110,000 clones; 84% are singletons and the top ten take around 6.7%. The sequencing sample was made of peripheral blood. The receptors stem from a woman aged 50 to 65 with acute or convalescent COVID-19. Both conserved end residues are part of each CDR3. The D gene is left open where the match is weak. Size values are once, few and many counts, or a class for expanded clones, and some rows have none.

j_call d_call v_call clone_size cdr3_nt cdr3_aa
TRBJ1-3 NA TRBV5-8 NA TGTGCCAGCAGCTTGCGGAGCTCTGGAAACACCATATATTTT CASSLRSSGNTIYF
TRBJ2-3 TRBD2 TRBV5-4 NA TGTGCCAGCAGCTTGAAGGAGCGGGGGGCCACAGATACGCAGTATTTT CASSLKERGATDTQYF
TRBJ2-2 TRBD2 TRBV11-2 once TGTGCCAGCAGCCCTCGGGGGGAGGGATACTCCGGGGAGCTGTTTTTT CASSPRGEGYSGELFF
TRBJ2-2 TRBD1 TRBV7-9 NA TGTGCCAGCAGCCAGATCCAGGGGGCAGCCGGGGAGCTGTTTTTT CASSQIQGAAGELFF
TRBJ1-1 NA TRBV25-1 NA TGTGCCAGCAGTGAATTCGGGGGTAGGAACACTGAAGCTTTCTTT CASSEFGGRNTEAFF
TRBJ1-6 NA TRBV27 NA TGTGCCAGCAGTCCGACTCGACTCGATTCACCCCTCCACTTT CASSPTRLDSPLHF
TRBJ2-7 TRBD1 TRBV18 NA TGTGCCAGCTCACTCGGGACAGGACCCATCGAGCAGTACTTC CASSLGTGPIEQYF
TRBJ2-7 NA TRBV15 NA TGTGCCACCAGCAGAGATTGGGGCAGTCACGAGCAGTACTTC CATSRDWGSHEQYF
TRBJ1-3 NA TRBV7-2 NA TGTGCCAGCAGCTTAGGGGCGGGGACGGACACCATATATTTT CASSLGAGTDTIYF
TRBJ1-5 NA TRBV1 NA TGCACCAGCAGCCCACCTCGGTTCGGACAGGGGGGAAACGATAGCAATCAGCCCCAGCATTTT CTSSPPRFGQGGNDSNQPQHF
TRBJ1-2 TRBD1 TRBV18 NA TGTGCCAGCTTCCCTATTTACGGACAGGGGGCTGATGGCTACACCTTC CASFPIYGQGADGYTF